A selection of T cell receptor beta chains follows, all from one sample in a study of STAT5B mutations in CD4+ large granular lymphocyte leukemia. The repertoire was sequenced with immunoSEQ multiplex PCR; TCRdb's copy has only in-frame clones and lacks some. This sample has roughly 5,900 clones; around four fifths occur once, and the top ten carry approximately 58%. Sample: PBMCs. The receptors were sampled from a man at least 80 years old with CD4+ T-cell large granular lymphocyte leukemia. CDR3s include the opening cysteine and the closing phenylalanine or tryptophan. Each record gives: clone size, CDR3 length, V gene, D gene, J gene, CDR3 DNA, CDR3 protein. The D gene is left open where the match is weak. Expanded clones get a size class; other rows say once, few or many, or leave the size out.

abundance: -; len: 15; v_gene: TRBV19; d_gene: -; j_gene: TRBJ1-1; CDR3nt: TGTGCCAGTGTAGCCCCCCGGGACGGGAACACTGAAGCTTTCTTT; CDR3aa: CASVAPRDGNTEAFF
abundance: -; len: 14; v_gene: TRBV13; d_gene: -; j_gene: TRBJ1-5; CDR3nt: TGTGCCAGCAGCTATCGGACGGGAAATCAGCCCCAGCATTTT; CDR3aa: CASSYRTGNQPQHF
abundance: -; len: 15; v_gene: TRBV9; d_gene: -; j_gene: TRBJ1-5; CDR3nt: TGTGCCAGCAGCCTTACCGGGGCTCGAAATCAGCCCCAGCATTTT; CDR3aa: CASSLTGARNQPQHF
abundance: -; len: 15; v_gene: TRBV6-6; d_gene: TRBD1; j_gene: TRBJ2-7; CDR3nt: TGTGCCAGCAGCAAACGGGACAGGGGCCACTACGAGCAGTACTTC; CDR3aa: CASSKRDRGHYEQYF
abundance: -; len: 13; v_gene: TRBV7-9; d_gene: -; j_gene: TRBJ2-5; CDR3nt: TGTGCCAGCAGCTCCCCCGGTGGGAAGACCCAGTACTTC; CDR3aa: CASSSPGGKTQYF
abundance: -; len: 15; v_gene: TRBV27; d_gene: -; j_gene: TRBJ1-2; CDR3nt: TGTGCCAGCAGTACGGGAAACCCAGGGAACTATGGCTACACCTTC; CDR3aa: CASSTGNPGNYGYTF
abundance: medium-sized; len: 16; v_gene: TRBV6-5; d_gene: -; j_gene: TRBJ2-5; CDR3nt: TGTGCCAGCAGTTACTCGGACGCCCTGAACAGCGAGACCCAGTACTTC; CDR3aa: CASSYSDALNSETQYF
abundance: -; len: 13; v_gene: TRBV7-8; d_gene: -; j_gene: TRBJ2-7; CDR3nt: TGTGCCAGCAGCCGGGCCCCGGAATACGAGCAGTACTTC; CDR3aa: CASSRAPEYEQYF
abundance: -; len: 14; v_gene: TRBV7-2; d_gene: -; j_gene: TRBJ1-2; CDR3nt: TGTGCCAGCAGCCCCTTTGGGGGGAACTATGGCTACACCTTC; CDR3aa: CASSPFGGNYGYTF
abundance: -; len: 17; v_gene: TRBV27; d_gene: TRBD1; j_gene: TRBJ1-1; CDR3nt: TGTGCCAGCAGTTTGTTGGGCAGGGGGCCTAGGAACACTGAAGCTTTCTTT; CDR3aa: CASSLLGRGPRNTEAFF
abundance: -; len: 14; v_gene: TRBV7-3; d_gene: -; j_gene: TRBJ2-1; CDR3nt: TGTGCCAGCAGCTCGGGACTTACTACTAATGAGCAGTTCTTC; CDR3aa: CASSSGLTTNEQFF
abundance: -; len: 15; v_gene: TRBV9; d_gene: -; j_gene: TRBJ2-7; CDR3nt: TGTGCCAGCAGCGCAGGCTGGCAGCGAACCTACGAGCAGTACTTC; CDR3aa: CASSAGWQRTYEQYF
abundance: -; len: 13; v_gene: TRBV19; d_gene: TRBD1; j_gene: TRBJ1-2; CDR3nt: TGTGCCAGTAGTAATCGGGACAGGGTTGGCTACACCTTC; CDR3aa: CASSNRDRVGYTF
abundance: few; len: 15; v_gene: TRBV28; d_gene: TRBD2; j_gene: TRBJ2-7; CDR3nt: TGTGCCAGCAGTCCCCGACTAGCGGTTATATACGAGCAGTACTTC; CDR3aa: CASSPRLAVIYEQYF
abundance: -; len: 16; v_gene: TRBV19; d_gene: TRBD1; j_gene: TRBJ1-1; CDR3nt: TGTGCCAGTAGTCCCGGACAGGGAGTGGGAGGCACTGAAGCTTTCTTT; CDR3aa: CASSPGQGVGGTEAFF
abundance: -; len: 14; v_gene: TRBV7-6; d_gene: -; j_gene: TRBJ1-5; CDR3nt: TGTGCCAGCAGCTTAGCGAAAGGCAATCAGCCCCAGCATTTT; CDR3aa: CASSLAKGNQPQHF
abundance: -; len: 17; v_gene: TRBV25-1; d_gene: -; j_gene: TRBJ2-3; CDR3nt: TGTGCCAGCAGTGAATCCTTAGCGGTGACTAGCACAGATACGCAGTATTTT; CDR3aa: CASSESLAVTSTDTQYF
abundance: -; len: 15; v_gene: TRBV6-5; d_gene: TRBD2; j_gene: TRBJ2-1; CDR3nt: TGTGCCAGCAGGCGCGGGGGGGAAAACTACAATGAGCAGTTCTTC; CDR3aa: CASRRGGENYNEQFF
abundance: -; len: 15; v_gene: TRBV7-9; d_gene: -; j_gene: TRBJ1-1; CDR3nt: TGTGCCAGCAGCCACATAGGGGGGCCTTCATCTGAAGCTTTCTTT; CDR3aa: CASSHIGGPSSEAFF
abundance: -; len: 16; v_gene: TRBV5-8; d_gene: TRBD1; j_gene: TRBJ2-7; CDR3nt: TGTGCCAGCAGCTTCCTCCGGGACAGAGTTATCTACGAGCAGTACTTC; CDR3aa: CASSFLRDRVIYEQYF
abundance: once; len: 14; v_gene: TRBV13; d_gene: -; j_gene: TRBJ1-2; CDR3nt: TGTGCCAGCAGCTTTTCGGTGGGGAGGGAAGGCTACACCTTC; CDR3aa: CASSFSVGREGYTF
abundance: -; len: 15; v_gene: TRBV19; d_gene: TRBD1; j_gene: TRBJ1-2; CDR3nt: TGTGCCAGTAGTATAGGGGACAGGGTTAACTATGGCTACACCTTC; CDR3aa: CASSIGDRVNYGYTF
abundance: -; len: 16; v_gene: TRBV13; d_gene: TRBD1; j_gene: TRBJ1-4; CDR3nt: TGTGCCAGCAGCCCCACAGGGGGTTTAGCTAATGAAAAACTGTTTTTT; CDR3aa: CASSPTGGLANEKLFF
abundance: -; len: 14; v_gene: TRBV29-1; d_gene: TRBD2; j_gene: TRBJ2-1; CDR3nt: TGCAGCGTTGAGGGCGGGGGGGCCACAGATGAGCAGTTCTTC; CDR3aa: CSVEGGGATDEQFF
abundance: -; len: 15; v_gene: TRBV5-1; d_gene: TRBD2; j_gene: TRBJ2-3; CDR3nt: TGCGCCAGCAGACCGATAGCGGGAGGGCCGGATACGCAGTATTTT; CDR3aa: CASRPIAGGPDTQYF
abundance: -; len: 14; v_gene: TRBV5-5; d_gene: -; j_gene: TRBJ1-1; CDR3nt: TGTGCCAGCACCCGGACTCTCATGAACACTGAAGCTTTCTTT; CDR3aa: CASTRTLMNTEAFF
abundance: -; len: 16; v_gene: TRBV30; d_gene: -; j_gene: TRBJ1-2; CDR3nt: TGTGCCTGGAGTGGGGTCCGGGAAGGGAGCGGCTATGGCTACACCTTC; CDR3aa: CAWSGVREGSGYGYTF
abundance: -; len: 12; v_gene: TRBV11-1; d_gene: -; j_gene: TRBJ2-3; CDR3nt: TGTGCCAGCAGCTCGAACACAGATACGCAGTATTTT; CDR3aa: CASSSNTDTQYF
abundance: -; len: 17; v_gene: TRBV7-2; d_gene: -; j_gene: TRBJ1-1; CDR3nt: TGTGCCAGCAGTAATACAGGAGGGCCGCCGACGAACACTGAAGCTTTCTTT; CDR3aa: CASSNTGGPPTNTEAFF
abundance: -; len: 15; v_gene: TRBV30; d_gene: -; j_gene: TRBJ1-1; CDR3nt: TGTGCCTGGAAGGACATGCTTGGATTCGACACTGAAGCTTTCTTT; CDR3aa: CAWKDMLGFDTEAFF
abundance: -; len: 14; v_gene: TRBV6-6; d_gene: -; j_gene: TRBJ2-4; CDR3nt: TGTGCCAGCAGTTACTCGGCAGCCAAAAACATTCAGTACTTC; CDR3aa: CASSYSAAKNIQYF
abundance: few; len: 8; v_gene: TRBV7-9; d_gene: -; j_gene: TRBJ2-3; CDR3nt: TGTGCCAGCAATACGCAGTATTTT; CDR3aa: CASNTQYF
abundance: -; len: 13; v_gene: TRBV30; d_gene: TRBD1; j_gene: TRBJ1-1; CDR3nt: TGTGCCTGGAATTGGGACAGAAGCACTGAAGCTTTCTTT; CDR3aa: CAWNWDRSTEAFF
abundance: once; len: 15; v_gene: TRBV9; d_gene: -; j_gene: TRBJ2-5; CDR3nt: TGTGCCAGCAGCGTAGGTTGGACTTCTCAAGAGACCCAGTACTTC; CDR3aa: CASSVGWTSQETQYF
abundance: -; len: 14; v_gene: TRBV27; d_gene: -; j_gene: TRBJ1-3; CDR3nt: TGTGCCAGCAAGTTGACAGCAGCTGGAAACACCATATATTTT; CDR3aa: CASKLTAAGNTIYF
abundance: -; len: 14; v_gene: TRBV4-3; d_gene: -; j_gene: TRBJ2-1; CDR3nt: TGCGCCAGCAGCGTCGGGCAGGGGTACAAGGAGCAGTTCTTC; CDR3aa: CASSVGQGYKEQFF
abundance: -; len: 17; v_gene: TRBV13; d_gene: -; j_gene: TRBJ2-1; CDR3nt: TGTGCCAGCAGCTTAGGAAGGGGACTCTTAGGGCCTAATGAGCAGTTCTTC; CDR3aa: CASSLGRGLLGPNEQFF
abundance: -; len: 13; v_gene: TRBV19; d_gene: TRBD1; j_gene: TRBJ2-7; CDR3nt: TGTGCCAGTAGGAGGACAGGGGAGGGCGAGCAGTACTTC; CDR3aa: CASRRTGEGEQYF
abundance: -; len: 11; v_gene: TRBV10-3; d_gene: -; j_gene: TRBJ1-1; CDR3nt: TGTGCCATCAGTGAGTCAGGTGAAGCTTTCTTT; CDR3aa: CAISESGEAFF
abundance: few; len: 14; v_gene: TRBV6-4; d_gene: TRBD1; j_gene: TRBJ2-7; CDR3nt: TGTGCCAGCAGGCTCCGGGACAGACTCTACGAGCAGTACTTC; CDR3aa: CASRLRDRLYEQYF
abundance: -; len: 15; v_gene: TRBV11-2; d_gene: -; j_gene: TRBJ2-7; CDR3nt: TGTGCCAGCAGCTCGGGCTCCCACGGTCCCTACGAGCAGTACTTC; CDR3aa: CASSSGSHGPYEQYF
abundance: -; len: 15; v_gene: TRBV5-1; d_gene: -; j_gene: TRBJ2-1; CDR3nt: TGCGCCAGCAGCCCATATCCCGGGACGGTTAATGAGCAGTTCTTC; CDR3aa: CASSPYPGTVNEQFF
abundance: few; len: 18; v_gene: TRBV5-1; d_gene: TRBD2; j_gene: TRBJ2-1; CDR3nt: TGCGCCAGCAACTCCGGGACTAGCGGGTCCAGCTCCTACAATGAGCAGTTCTTC; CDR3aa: CASNSGTSGSSSYNEQFF
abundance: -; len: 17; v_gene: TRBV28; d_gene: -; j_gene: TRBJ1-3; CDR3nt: TGTGCCAGCAGTTTATCACCCCCCCCCGCCGACCACAACACCATATATTTT; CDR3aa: CASSLSPPPADHNTIYF
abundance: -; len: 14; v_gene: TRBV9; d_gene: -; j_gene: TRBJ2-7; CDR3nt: TGTGCCAGCAGCGTAGCGGACAGTTCCTACGAGCAGTACTTC; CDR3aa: CASSVADSSYEQYF
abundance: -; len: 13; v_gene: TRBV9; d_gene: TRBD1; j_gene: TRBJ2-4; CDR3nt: TGTGCCAGCAGCGCACAGGGGAAAAACATTCAGTACTTC; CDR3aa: CASSAQGKNIQYF
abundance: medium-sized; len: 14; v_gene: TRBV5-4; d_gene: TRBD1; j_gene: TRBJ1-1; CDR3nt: TGTGCCAGCAGCTTGGACAGGGGTAGTACTGAAGCTTTCTTT; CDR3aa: CASSLDRGSTEAFF